This T cell receptor beta chain emerged from a study of T cell responses to AZD1222 COVID-19 vaccine. Pooling of second doses given at about 4 or about 12 weeks was done. As for this clone: What it recognizes is unknown.

Study findings and constraints: A mostly white British donor set with more females was recruited, and clonal diversity was possibly underestimated.

Trimming took 1 base from V and 4 from J, leaving 13 bases between them. The CDR3 runs 15 residues. Looked up from germline, CDR1 is SGHVS and CDR2 is FQNEAQ. TCRdb's table, derived via immunoSEQ multiplex PCR, lists solely in-frame clones and lacks some. The sample lists over 110,000 clones, 90% occurring once. The TCR was taken from an adult who received the AZD1222 COVID-19 vaccine. The gene calls are TRBV7-8 and TRBJ1-2; D may be TRBD1 (6 bases). The sample here was peripheral blood, taken 28 days after the second AZD1222 dose. In DNA form, the CDR3 reads TGTGCCAGCAGCTTAGAGGGGGGGCTTGTCTATGGCTACACCTTC. Its translation: CASSLEGGLVYGYTF.